The rows below give T cell receptor beta chains drawn from one sample of a study of Graves' ophthalmopathy and Graves' hyperthyroidism. TCRdb redid the calling of the multiplex PCR reads with MiXCR, one entry per CDR3 protein. This table holds 600,000 to 700,000 distinct CDR3 sequences, roughly 39% found once. The sequenced sample consisted of peripheral blood. These receptors all stem from an adult man with Graves' ophthalmopathy. CDR3s include the opening cysteine and the closing phenylalanine or tryptophan. Each record gives: V gene, J gene, D gene, clone size, CDR3 protein, CDR3 DNA. A D gene is named only where the DNA matches it firmly. The size field is filled for only some rows; it gives once, few, many or a size class.

TRBV19	TRBJ1-2	-	many	CASSTLGSYGYTF	TGTGCCAGTAGTACTCTTGGGTCCTATGGCTACACCTTC
TRBV25-1	TRBJ2-5	TRBD2	-	CASSFGTSGRQETQYF	TGTGCCAGCAGTTTTGGGACTAGCGGGAGGCAAGAGACCCAGTACTTC
TRBV12-3/TRBV12-4	TRBJ2-3	TRBD2	-	CASRTSGTSTDTQYF	TGTGCCAGCAGGACTAGCGGGACTAGCACAGATACGCAGTATTTT
TRBV10-1	TRBJ1-6	-	-	CASSESWGLRDSPLHF	TGCGCCAGCAGTGAGTCGTGGGGGCTGAGGGATTCACCCCTCCACTTT
TRBV10-3	TRBJ1-1	-	-	CASSYGGQNTEAFF	TGTGCCAGCAGTTACGGGGGGCAGAACACTGAAGCTTTCTTT
TRBV4-1	TRBJ1-4	-	-	CASSQDNRANEKLFF	TGCGCCAGCAGCCAAGATAACAGGGCTAATGAAAAACTGTTTTTT
TRBV15	TRBJ1-2	TRBD1	-	CATSSWTGVAGYTF	TGTGCCACCAGCAGCTGGACAGGGGTGGCTGGCTACACCTTC
TRBV7-2	TRBJ2-3	TRBD1	few	CASRRNKGTGGTDTQYF	TGTGCCAGCAGACGGAATAAAGGGACAGGGGGAACAGATACGCAGTATTTT
TRBV2	TRBJ1-5	TRBD1	many	CASSGTGVRNQPQHF	TGTGCCAGCAGCGGGACAGGGGTCCGCAATCAGCCCCAGCATTTT
TRBV27	TRBJ2-5	TRBD2	-	CASSFSSGIGETQYF	TGTGCCAGCAGTTTCTCTAGCGGGATAGGAGAGACCCAGTACTTC
TRBV12-3/TRBV12-4	TRBJ2-6	TRBD2	many	CATREGSFMAYGANVLTF	TGTGCCACCCGGGAGGGTAGCTTCATGGCGTACGGGGCCAACGTCCTGACTTTC
TRBV4-1	TRBJ1-2	-	-	CASSQGGFYTF	TGCGCCAGCAGCCAAGGGGGTTTCTACACCTTC
TRBV2	TRBJ1-2	-	many	CASSVLGANGYTF	TGTGCCAGCAGTGTTCTGGGGGCGAATGGCTACACCTTC
TRBV15	TRBJ2-2	-	many	CATSRGGRYTGELFF	TGTGCCACCAGCAGAGGGGGGCGATACACCGGGGAGCTGTTTTTT
TRBV4-2	TRBJ2-7	-	many	CASSQDWGREQYF	TGTGCCAGCAGCCAAGATTGGGGGCGCGAGCAGTACTTC
TRBV3-1	TRBJ1-1	-	few	CASSREPYRDEAFF	TGTGCCAGCAGCCGAGAACCCTACAGGGACGAAGCTTTCTTT
TRBV5-1	TRBJ2-5	TRBD2	many	CASSMTSGRVPETQYF	TGCGCCAGCAGCATGACTAGCGGGAGGGTGCCAGAGACCCAGTACTTC
TRBV10-3	TRBJ1-1	TRBD1	-	CATLQGPSEAFF	TGTGCCACCTTACAGGGGCCCTCTGAAGCTTTCTTT
TRBV29-1	TRBJ1-2	TRBD1	-	CSGAQGAHRYGYTF	TGCAGCGGGGCGCAGGGGGCGCATCGCTATGGCTACACCTTC
TRBV7-2	TRBJ2-7	-	-	CASTPRGSYEQYF	TGTGCCAGCACCCCTAGAGGCTCCTACGAGCAGTACTTC
TRBV19	TRBJ2-6	TRBD1	-	CASSIGTGGSGANVLTF	TGTGCCAGTAGTATCGGGACAGGGGGCTCTGGGGCCAACGTCCTGACTTTC
TRBV2	TRBJ1-5	-	once	CASRQGRGNQPQHF	TGTGCCAGCAGACAGGGACGTGGCAATCAGCCCCAGCATTTT
TRBV2	TRBJ2-7	-	many	CASSATGEQYF	TGTGCCAGCAGTGCGACGGGCGAGCAGTACTTC
TRBV2	TRBJ2-2	TRBD2	-	CASSERGGDGELFF	TGTGCCAGCAGTGAACGGGGGGGGGACGGGGAGCTATTTTTT
TRBV20-1	TRBJ1-6	-	many	CSARDIRANSPLHF	TGCAGTGCTAGAGATATCAGGGCTAATTCACCCCTCCACTTT
TRBV5-6	TRBJ1-2	-	-	CASSPRYRVVYGYTF	TGTGCCAGCAGCCCTCGATACAGGGTTGTCTATGGCTACACCTTC
TRBV19	TRBJ2-6	-	many	CASSRGSGEAGANVLTF	TGTGCCAGTAGTCGTGGCAGTGGCGAGGCTGGGGCCAACGTCCTGACTTTC
TRBV5-1	TRBJ1-1	-	-	CASALWSSEAFF	TGCGCCAGCGCCCTGTGGAGCTCTGAAGCTTTCTTT
TRBV3-1	TRBJ1-2	-	many	CASSQGLYGYTF	TGTGCCAGCAGCCAAGGACTCTATGGCTACACCTTC
TRBV6-6	TRBJ2-3	-	-	CASGTDTQYF	TGTGCCAGCGGGACAGATACGCAGTATTTT
TRBV15	TRBJ1-5	-	once	CATSRDLDPSNQPQHF	TGTGCCACCAGCAGAGATTTGGACCCGAGCAATCAGCCCCAGCATTTT
TRBV20-1	TRBJ2-3	-	-	CSAIGADSTDTQYF	TGCAGTGCGATCGGGGCCGATAGCACAGATACGCAGTATTTT
TRBV10-3	TRBJ2-3	-	many	CAISETGRTQYF	TGTGCCATCAGTGAGACAGGGAGGACGCAGTATTTT
TRBV30	TRBJ1-1	-	-	CAWSVGVGDAFF	TGTGCCTGGAGTGTGGGGGTGGGTGACGCTTTCTTT
TRBV4-2	TRBJ1-5	-	-	CASSPTNVFRQDQPQHF	TGTGCCAGCAGCCCCACGAACGTTTTTAGACAGGATCAGCCCCAGCATTTT
TRBV25-1	TRBJ2-5	TRBD2	many	CASSETGLFQETQYF	TGTGCCAGCAGTGAAACGGGACTATTTCAAGAGACCCAGTACTTC
TRBV27	TRBJ1-2	TRBD1	-	CASSFDRDRGEGYTF	TGTGCCAGCAGTTTTGACCGGGACAGGGGTGAGGGCTACACCTTC
TRBV19	TRBJ2-2	TRBD1	many	CASTVGQGPGELFF	TGTGCCAGTACTGTGGGACAGGGTCCCGGGGAGCTGTTTTTT
TRBV10-3	TRBJ2-2	-	-	CASTYTGRWAGELFF	TGTGCCAGCACCTACACTGGCAGGTGGGCCGGGGAGCTGTTTTTT
TRBV15	TRBJ2-2	TRBD2	many	CATSRDRTSGMPGELFF	TGTGCCACCAGCAGAGATAGGACTAGCGGGATGCCCGGGGAGCTGTTTTTT
TRBV25-1	TRBJ2-5	-	-	CASSESYPLGAGQETQYF	TGTGCCAGCAGTGAATCATATCCCTTGGGGGCCGGGCAAGAGACCCAGTACTTC
TRBV2	TRBJ1-5	-	few	CASRPKPGLRYSNQPQHF	TGTGCCAGCAGGCCTAAGCCTGGTCTGAGATATAGCAATCAGCCCCAGCATTTT
TRBV25-1	TRBJ1-3	-	once	CASVETVAGNTIYF	TGTGCCAGCGTTGAAACAGTGGCTGGAAACACCATATATTTT
TRBV25-1	TRBJ2-7	TRBD1	-	CASSEEDRGPYEQYF	TGTGCCAGCAGTGAAGAGGACAGGGGGCCCTACGAGCAGTACTTC
TRBV4-1	TRBJ2-7	-	-	CASSHDGGYEQYF	TGCGCCAGCAGCCATGACGGCGGTTACGAGCAGTACTTC
TRBV9	TRBJ1-5	TRBD1	many	CASSANRGGQPQHF	TGTGCCAGCAGCGCAAACAGGGGAGGCCAGCCCCAGCATTTT
TRBV11-3	TRBJ1-4	-	few	CASSLEAATEKLFF	TGTGCCAGCAGCTTAGAGGCAGCTACAGAAAAACTGTTTTTT
TRBV19	TRBJ1-5	TRBD1	many	CASRLRGPNQPQHF	TGTGCCAGTAGATTGAGGGGGCCCAATCAGCCCCAGCATTTT
TRBV11-2	TRBJ2-2	TRBD1	-	CAWGRGQGYTGELFF	TGTGCCTGGGGCCGGGGACAGGGCTACACCGGGGAGCTGTTTTTT
TRBV10-3	TRBJ2-5	-	many	CASSSLQAAVIQETQYF	TGTGCCAGCAGTTCCCTACAAGCCGCAGTAATCCAAGAGACCCAGTACTTC
TRBV7-9	TRBJ2-3	-	few	CARWWGSTDTQYF	TGTGCCCGCTGGTGGGGAAGCACAGATACGCAGTATTTT
TRBV9	TRBJ1-4	-	-	CASSVTGSKSEKLFF	TGTGCCAGCAGCGTTACAGGGTCGAAAAGCGAAAAACTGTTTTTT
TRBV20-1	TRBJ2-6	-	-	CSARAGNSSGANVLTF	TGCAGTGCTAGGGCCGGGAATAGCTCTGGGGCCAACGTCCTGACTTTC